These T cell receptor beta chains were read from a single sample in a study of T cells in Graves' hyperthyroidism and ophthalmopathy. TCRdb passed the multiplex PCR reads through MiXCR, listing each CDR3 protein once. In the table there are about 290,000 distinct CDR3 sequences, more than 10% of which are singletons. The sequenced material came from blood. These receptors were obtained from a woman in her twenties or thirties with Graves' hyperthyroidism that later progressed to Graves' ophthalmopathy. CDR3s include the opening cysteine and the closing phenylalanine or tryptophan.

j_call	v_call	cdr3_aa
TRBJ2-7	TRBV4-1	CASSHGGGEQYF
TRBJ2-1	TRBV20-1	CSATGTAPINEQFF
TRBJ2-7	TRBV7-2	CASSLVRDKTYEQYF
TRBJ2-7	TRBV3-1	CASSQGYRGHEQYF
TRBJ1-1	TRBV7-9	CASRGPQQGNTEAFF
TRBJ1-1	TRBV7-3	CASSLGTGNTEAFF
TRBJ1-2	TRBV6-1	CASRGRPFYGYTF
TRBJ2-5	TRBV5-5	CASRTGQGGTQYF
TRBJ2-4	TRBV28	CASHTAGRNIQYF
TRBJ2-1	TRBV7-9	CASSSDFKDYEFF
TRBJ2-1	TRBV10-3	CAIKGYEQFF
TRBJ1-4	TRBV7-9	CASSDRAATNEKLFF
TRBJ2-1	TRBV28	CASSFSGLHRYEQFF
TRBJ2-3	TRBV2	CASRSTGTDTQYF
TRBJ1-2	TRBV30	CAWSTGGYGYTF
TRBJ2-4	TRBV28	CASSPQGSLNIQYF
TRBJ1-1	TRBV12-3/TRBV12-4	CASSLSRTANTEAFF
TRBJ1-2	TRBV11-2	CASSKMGGDGYTF
TRBJ2-7	TRBV6-2/TRBV6-3	CASSYSNYEQYF
TRBJ2-7	TRBV6-1	CASNPADRVGEQYF
TRBJ2-5	TRBV12-3/TRBV12-4	CASSFGGAEWETQYF
TRBJ2-7	TRBV5-1	CASSLEGALAEQYF
TRBJ2-2	TRBV9	CASSAGRTGELFF
TRBJ1-5	TRBV5-1	CASSLDGNNQPQHF
TRBJ2-3	TRBV7-7	CASSLGRFSTDTQYF
TRBJ1-5	TRBV28	CASSQMGGYSNQPQHF
TRBJ2-2	TRBV29-1	CSAPHSGTGELFF
TRBJ2-7	TRBV7-9	CASSFPNSGIEQYF
TRBJ2-1	TRBV10-2	CASAETSGAREQFF
TRBJ1-1	TRBV27	CASSSGTGGTEAFF
TRBJ1-5	TRBV7-2	CASSILGVQGGQPQHF
TRBJ2-7	TRBV28	CASSLRTSGGGGEQYF
TRBJ2-2	TRBV18	CASSPTTGELFF
TRBJ2-5	TRBV6-2/TRBV6-3	CASSYPGTGETQYF
TRBJ2-1	TRBV6-1	CASSEIGGGDLNEQFF
TRBJ2-1	TRBV24-1	CATSERSEQFF
TRBJ2-7	TRBV2	CASRGADRAELAGAAYEQYF
TRBJ1-5	TRBV6-2/TRBV6-3	CASSYSPGTIYSNQPQHF
TRBJ2-1	TRBV4-3	CASSIERDPYNEQFF
TRBJ2-7	TRBV7-2	CASSITTHEQYF
TRBJ2-1	TRBV3-1	CASSPGGISGMRDEQFF
TRBJ2-2	TRBV3-1	CASLTSGSNTGELFF
TRBJ2-7	TRBV4-2	CASSQVEDGEQYF
TRBJ1-5	TRBV6-1	CASSGTADSNQPQHF
TRBJ2-7	TRBV12-3/TRBV12-4	CASSVLDRYEQYF
TRBJ2-7	TRBV12-3/TRBV12-4	CASSTIGTSRSYEQYF
TRBJ1-1	TRBV4-3	CASSPQEVRTEAFF
TRBJ2-1	TRBV9	CASSPRLAGGPSNEQFF
TRBJ2-5	TRBV6-1	CATSMGQGQETQYF
TRBJ1-1	TRBV6-2/TRBV6-3	CASRLTGDTEAFF
TRBJ2-7	TRBV19	CASSSGRQGSYEQYF
TRBJ2-7	TRBV7-2	CASSLGPSVSGSSYEQYF
TRBJ2-7	TRBV3-2	CASSQVPGCHEQYF
TRBJ1-2	TRBV7-2	CASSHDGGYGYTF
TRBJ2-5	TRBV15	CATSRDWSSSETQYF
TRBJ2-7	TRBV28	CASSSWTGVTSYEQYF
TRBJ2-1	TRBV11-3	CASSRDPPPYNEQFF
TRBJ2-1	TRBV6-1	CASSYGGGGNEQFF
TRBJ1-6	TRBV6-2/TRBV6-3	CASSGGQGAGLYNSPLHF